This T cell receptor beta chain was profiled in a study of follicular helper T cells after annual influenza vaccination. Broader study findings: Change in circulating plasmablasts correlated with ICOS+CD38+ cTfh clonality change.

The time point was: 2014-2015 season, pre-vaccination. This clone came up a few times. Antigen: not known. The CDR3 consists of 15 residues. Germline loops: CDR1 ENHRY, CDR2 SYGVKD. V was pared by 5 bases and J by 9 bases, with 17 bases between. Produced via immunoSEQ multiplex PCR; TCRdb's table is partial and in-frame only. The sample shows about 14,000 clones, 84% of them seen only once. The chain employs TRBV10-3 and TRBJ1-6; D uncertain. This TCR came from an adult who received the influenza vaccine. The input for sequencing was CXCR5- memory CD4+ T cells sorted from blood, taken on the day of influenza vaccination. The CDR3 DNA reads TGTGCCATCAGTTCGGACGGAGGAAGGGTTTCACCCCTCCACTTT. Amino acids: CAISSDGGRVSPLHF.